One TCR beta chain is described in this entry. What it recognizes is unknown. Reverse transcription used about 0.45 to 1 ug RNA and random hexamers. With immunoSEQ multiplex PCR, TCR beta CDR3 was amplified across 54 Vbeta and 13 Jbeta. In TCRdb, the immunoSEQ multiplex PCR reads were re-called with MiXCR into one record per CDR3 protein. There are approximately 160,000 distinct CDR3 sequences in the sample; 85% to 95% occur only once, and 0.13% lies in the top ten. Trimming stripped 5 bases from V and 0 bases from J, with 18 bases between. Looked up from germline, CDR1 is SGHTA and CDR2 is FQGNSA. The CDR3 runs 17 residues. The data were obtained in a study of CD8 T cells in Susac syndrome. Study-level findings and limits: Individuals included in the TCR sequencing and HLA analysis were acknowledged by the study to be relatively few in number.

CD8+ and CD4+ blood T cells underwent TCR beta sequencing. TEMRA cells were FACS-enriched, with CD8+ and CD4+ T cells isolated negatively. The chain couples TRBV7-2 to TRBJ2-3, with D tentatively TRBD1 or TRBD2 (6 bases each). The specimen sequenced was CD4+ T cells from PBMCs. This TCR was sampled from a human donor in good health. For the CDR3, the DNA is TGTGCCAGCAGCCCACTAGGGTTAGGGGGGAGCACAGATACGCAGTATTTT. Its translation: CASSPLGLGGSTDTQYF.